Described below is a single T cell receptor beta chain sequence and its context. Its antigen is unknown. These data belong to a study of CXCR3-negative and CXCR3-positive naive CD8 T cells. The study's findings and limits: Researchers report that CXCR3-positive naive cells carry more hydrophobic TRB CDR3s than CXCR3-negative naive cells. Similar levels of surface CD5 were seen between naive subsets; TCR strength was inferred from TRB CDR3 properties. Naive CXCR3-negative and CXCR3-positive cells had similar TRBV-TRBJ usage; memory differed.

Libraries were UMI-labeled 5' RACE TRB cDNA. After re-calling the 5' RACE reads, TCRdb lists one entry per CDR3 protein, DNA absent. The sample features over 100,000 distinct CDR3 sequences, with less than 0.4% in its top ten. Germline V gene lookup returns CDR1 MDHEN and CDR2 SYDVKM. The CDR3 consists of 17 residues. The sequence came from a human donor in good health. Some clones in this sample may be carry-over from other donors' samples. Sequenced sample: naive CXCR3+ CD8+ T cells from blood. The subset is: CD45RO-CCR7+CD27+CD95- naive CD8+ T cells expressing CXCR3 (TNR3+). V and J are TRBV28 and TRBJ2-5; the TCRdb call, TRBD1, lacks DNA for checking. The CDR3 reads CASSFAPGQAYQETQYF.